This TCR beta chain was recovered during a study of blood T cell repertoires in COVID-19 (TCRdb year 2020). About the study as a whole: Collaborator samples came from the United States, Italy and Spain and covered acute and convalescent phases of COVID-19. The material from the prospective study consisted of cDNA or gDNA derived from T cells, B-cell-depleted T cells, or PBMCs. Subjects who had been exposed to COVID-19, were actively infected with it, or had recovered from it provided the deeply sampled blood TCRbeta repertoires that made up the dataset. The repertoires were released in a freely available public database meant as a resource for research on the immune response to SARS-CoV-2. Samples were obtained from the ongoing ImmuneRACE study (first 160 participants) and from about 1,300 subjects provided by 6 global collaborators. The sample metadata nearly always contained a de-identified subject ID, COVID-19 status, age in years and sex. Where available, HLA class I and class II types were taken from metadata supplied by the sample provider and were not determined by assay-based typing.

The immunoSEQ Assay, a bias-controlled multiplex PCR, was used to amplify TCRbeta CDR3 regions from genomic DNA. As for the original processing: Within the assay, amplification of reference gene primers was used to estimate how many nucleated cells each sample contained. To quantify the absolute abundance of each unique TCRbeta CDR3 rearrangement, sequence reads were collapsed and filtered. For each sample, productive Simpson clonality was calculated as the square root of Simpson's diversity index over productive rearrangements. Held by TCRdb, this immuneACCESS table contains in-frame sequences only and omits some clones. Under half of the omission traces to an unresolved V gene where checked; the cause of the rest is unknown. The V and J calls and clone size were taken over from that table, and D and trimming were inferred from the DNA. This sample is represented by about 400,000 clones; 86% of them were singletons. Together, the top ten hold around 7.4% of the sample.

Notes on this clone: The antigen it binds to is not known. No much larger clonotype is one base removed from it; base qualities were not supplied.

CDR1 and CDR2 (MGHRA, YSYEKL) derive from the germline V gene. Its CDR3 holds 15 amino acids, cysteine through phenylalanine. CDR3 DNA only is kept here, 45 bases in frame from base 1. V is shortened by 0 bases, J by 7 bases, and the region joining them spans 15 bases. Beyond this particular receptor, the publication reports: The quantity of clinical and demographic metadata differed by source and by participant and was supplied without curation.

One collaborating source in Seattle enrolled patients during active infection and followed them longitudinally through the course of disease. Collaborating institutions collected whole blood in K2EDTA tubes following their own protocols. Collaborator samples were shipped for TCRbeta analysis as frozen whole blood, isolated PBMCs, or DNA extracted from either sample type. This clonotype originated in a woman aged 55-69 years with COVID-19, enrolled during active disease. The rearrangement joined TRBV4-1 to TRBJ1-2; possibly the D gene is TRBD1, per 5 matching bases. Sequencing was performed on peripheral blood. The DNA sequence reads TGCGCCAGCAGCCAAGATCGCGGGGCCGTTGGTGGCTACACCTTC. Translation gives CASSQDRGAVGGYTF.